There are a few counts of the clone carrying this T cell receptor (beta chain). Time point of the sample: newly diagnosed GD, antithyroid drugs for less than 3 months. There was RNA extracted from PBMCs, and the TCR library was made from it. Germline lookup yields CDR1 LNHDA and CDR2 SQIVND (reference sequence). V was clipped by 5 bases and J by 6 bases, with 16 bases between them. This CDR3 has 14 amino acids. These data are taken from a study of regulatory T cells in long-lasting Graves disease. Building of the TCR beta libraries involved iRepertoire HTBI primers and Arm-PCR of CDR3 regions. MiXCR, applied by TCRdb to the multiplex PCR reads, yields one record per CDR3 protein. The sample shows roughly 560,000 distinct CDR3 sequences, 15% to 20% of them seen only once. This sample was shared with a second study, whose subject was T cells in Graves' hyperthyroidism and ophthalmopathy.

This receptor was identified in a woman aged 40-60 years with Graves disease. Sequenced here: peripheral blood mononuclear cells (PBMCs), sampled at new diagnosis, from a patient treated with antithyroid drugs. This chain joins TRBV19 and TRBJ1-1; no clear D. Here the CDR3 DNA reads TGTGCCAGTAGTGTTCTACTTACTCAGGCTGAAGCTTTCTTT. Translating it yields CASSVLLTQAEAFF.